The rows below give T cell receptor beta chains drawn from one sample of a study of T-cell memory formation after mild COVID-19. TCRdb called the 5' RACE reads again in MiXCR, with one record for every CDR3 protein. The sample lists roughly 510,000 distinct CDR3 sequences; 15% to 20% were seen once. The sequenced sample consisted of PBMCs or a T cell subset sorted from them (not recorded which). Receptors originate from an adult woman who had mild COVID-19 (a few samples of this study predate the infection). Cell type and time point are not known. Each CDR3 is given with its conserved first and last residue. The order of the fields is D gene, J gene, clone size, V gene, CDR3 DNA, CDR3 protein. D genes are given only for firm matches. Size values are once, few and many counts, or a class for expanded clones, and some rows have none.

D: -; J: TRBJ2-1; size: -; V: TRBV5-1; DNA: TGCGCCAGCAGCTTGGCCTACGACAATGAGCAGTTCTTC; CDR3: CASSLAYDNEQFF
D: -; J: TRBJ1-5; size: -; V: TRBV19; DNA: TGTGCCAGTAGTATCAGGCGGGGCATCGGTAATACCAATCAGCCCCAGCATTTT; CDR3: CASSIRRGIGNTNQPQHF
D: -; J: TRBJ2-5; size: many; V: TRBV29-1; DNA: TGCAGCGTTGAAATCGGGGAGACCCAGTACTTC; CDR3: CSVEIGETQYF
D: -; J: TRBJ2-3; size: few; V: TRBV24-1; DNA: TGTGCCACCAGTGATCACCCGGGCGGGAAGGTGTCGAATACGCAGTATTTT; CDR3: CATSDHPGGKVSNTQYF
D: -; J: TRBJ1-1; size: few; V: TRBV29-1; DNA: TGCAGCGTTGAAGATCCACAGGCTTACCGGGAAGCTTTCTTT; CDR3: CSVEDPQAYREAFF
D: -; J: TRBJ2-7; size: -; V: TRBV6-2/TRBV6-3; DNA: TGTGCCAGCAGTTACCACTCTGCCTACGAGCAGTACTTC; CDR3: CASSYHSAYEQYF
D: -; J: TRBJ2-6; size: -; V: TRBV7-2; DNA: TGTGCCAGCAGCTCAATTGGGGGGTCCATCATCTCTGGGGCCAACGTCCTGACTTTC; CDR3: CASSSIGGSIISGANVLTF
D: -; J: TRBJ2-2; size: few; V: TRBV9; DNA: TGTGCCAGCAGCCCACCGGGGGCCGGGGAGCTGTTTTTT; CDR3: CASSPPGAGELFF
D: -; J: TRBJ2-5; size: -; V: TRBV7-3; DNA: TGTGCCAGCAGCTCCAGTACCGGGATGGAGACCCAGTACTTC; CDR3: CASSSSTGMETQYF
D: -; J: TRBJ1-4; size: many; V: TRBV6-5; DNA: TGTGCCAGCAGTTCCCCGAATTTAGGACAGGAAAAACTGTTTTTT; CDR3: CASSSPNLGQEKLFF
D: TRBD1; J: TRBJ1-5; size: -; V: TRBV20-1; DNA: TGCAGTGCCAGGACAGGGTTGGTTAGCAATCAGCCCCAGCATTTT; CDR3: CSARTGLVSNQPQHF
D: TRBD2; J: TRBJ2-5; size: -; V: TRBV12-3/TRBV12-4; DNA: TGTGCCAGCAGTCACGCGTTTTGGGGTAGCGGGGGCCTCCAAGAGACCCAGTACTTC; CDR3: CASSHAFWGSGGLQETQYF
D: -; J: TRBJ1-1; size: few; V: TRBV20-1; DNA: TGCAGTGCTAGTTCCCTTGAGACAGCGAACACTGAAGCTTTCTTT; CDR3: CSASSLETANTEAFF
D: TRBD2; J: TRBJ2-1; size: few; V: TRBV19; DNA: TGTGCCAGCCAAGGGACTAGCGGGGGGGCGGAGCAGTTCTTC; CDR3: CASQGTSGGAEQFF
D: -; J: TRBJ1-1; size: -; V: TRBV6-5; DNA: TGTGCCAGCAGTTACTCGATGCGACACCGAGGGACTGAAGCTTTCTTT; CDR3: CASSYSMRHRGTEAFF
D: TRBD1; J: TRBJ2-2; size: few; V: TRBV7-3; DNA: TGTGCCAGCAGCTTAACTGGACAGGTGAACACCGGGGAGCTGTTTTTT; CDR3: CASSLTGQVNTGELFF
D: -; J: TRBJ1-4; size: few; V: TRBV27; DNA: TGTGCCAGCAGTCCGTCCGGGGCAGGGTGGGAAAAACTGTTTTTT; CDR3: CASSPSGAGWEKLFF
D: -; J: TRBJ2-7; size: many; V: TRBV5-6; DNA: TGTGCCAGCAGCTTGTTTGGGGACGAGCAGTACTTC; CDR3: CASSLFGDEQYF
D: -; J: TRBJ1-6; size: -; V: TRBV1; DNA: TGCACCAGCAGCCAGGAAAGAGTGACAGGGCTTGTTTCACCCCTCCACTTT; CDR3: CTSSQERVTGLVSPLHF
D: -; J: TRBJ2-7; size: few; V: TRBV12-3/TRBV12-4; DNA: TGTGCCAGCAGTTTTGGGGGTTTGGCCGAGCAGTACTTC; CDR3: CASSFGGLAEQYF
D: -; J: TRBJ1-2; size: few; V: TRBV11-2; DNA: TGTGCCAGCAGCTTAGATGATAGGGCGAATGGCTACACCTTC; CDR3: CASSLDDRANGYTF
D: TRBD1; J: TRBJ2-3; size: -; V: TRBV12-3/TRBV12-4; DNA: TGTGCCAGCAGTTCGGTAGGGGACAGCTCAGGAGATACGCAGTATTTT; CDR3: CASSSVGDSSGDTQYF
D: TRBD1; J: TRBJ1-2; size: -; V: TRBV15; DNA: TGTGCCACCAGCGGATATGTAATCCGTGGACAGGGTCTTAACTATGGCTACACCTTC; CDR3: CATSGYVIRGQGLNYGYTF
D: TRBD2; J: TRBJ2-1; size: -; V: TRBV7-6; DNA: TGTGCCAGCAGCTTGGGTCGGGAGGGGCGCAATGAGCAGTTCTTC; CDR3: CASSLGREGRNEQFF
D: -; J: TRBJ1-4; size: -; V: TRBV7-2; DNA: TGTGCCAGCAGCTTAGGCCCCCTGGGCGCGTCTGCAACTAATGAAAAACTGTTTTTT; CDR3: CASSLGPLGASATNEKLFF
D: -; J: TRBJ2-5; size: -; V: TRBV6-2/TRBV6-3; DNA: TGTGCCACTGGGAGAAATGGGCAAGAGACCCAGTACTTC; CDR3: CATGRNGQETQYF
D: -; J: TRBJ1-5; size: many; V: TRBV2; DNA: TGTGCCAGCAGCCCCCTGGGATCGGGCAATCAGCCCCAGCATTTT; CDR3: CASSPLGSGNQPQHF
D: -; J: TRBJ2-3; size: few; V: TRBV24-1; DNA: TGTGCCACCAGTGATTTTTCTACGCCGAATACGCAGTATTTT; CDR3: CATSDFSTPNTQYF
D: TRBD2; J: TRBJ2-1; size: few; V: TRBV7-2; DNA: TGTGCCAGCAGCTTAGTAGGATACAGCGGGAGGACCTACAATGAGCAGTTCTTC; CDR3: CASSLVGYSGRTYNEQFF
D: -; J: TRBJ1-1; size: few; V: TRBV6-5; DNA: TGTGCCAGCAGCCGCATAAAAACCCGTTCGGCTTTCTTT; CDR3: CASSRIKTRSAFF
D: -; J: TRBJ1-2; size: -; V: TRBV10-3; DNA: TGTGCCATCAGTGACGAAGGGCACTATGGCTACACCTTC; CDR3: CAISDEGHYGYTF
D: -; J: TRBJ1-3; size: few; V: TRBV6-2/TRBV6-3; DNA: TGTGCCAGCAGTTACTCGTTCCAAAGAAACACCATATATTTT; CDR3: CASSYSFQRNTIYF
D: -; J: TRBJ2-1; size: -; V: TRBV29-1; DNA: TGCAGCGTTGAAGATCTTGGCCACTACAATGAGCAGTTCTTC; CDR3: CSVEDLGHYNEQFF
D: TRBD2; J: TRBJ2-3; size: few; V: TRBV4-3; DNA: TGCGCCAGCAGCCAAGATAGGGCCGGGACTAGCGGGTTGGATACGCAGTATTTT; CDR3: CASSQDRAGTSGLDTQYF
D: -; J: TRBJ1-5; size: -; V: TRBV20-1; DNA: TGCAGTGCTGGACGAAATAGCAATCAGCCCCAGCATTTT; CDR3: CSAGRNSNQPQHF
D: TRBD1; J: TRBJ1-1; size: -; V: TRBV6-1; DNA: TGTGCCAGCGCCAAAGGGGGCGACTTGACTGAAGCTTTCTTT; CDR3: CASAKGGDLTEAFF
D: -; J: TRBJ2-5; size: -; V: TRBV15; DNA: TGTGCCACCAGCAGAGACACTGGGACCCAAGAGACCCAGTACTTC; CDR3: CATSRDTGTQETQYF
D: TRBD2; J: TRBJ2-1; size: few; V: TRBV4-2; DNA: TGTGCCAGCAGCCCACTAGCGGGGGACTCCTACAATGAGCAGTTCTTC; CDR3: CASSPLAGDSYNEQFF
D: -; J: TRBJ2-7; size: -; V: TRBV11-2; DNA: TGTGCCAGCAGGGTAGGGGGTCTACAGGGAACGTACTTC; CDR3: CASRVGGLQGTYF
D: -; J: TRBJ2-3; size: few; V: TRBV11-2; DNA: TGTGCCAGCAGCCCATGGACTTTTCACGATACGCAGTATTTT; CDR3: CASSPWTFHDTQYF
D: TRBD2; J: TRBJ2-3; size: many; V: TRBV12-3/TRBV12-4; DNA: TGTGCCAGCAGTTTAACTAGCGGGGGGCGACGCGCCACAGATACGCAGTATTTT; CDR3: CASSLTSGGRRATDTQYF
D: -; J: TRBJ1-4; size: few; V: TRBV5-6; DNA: TGTGCCAGCAGCTTTGGGTCCGGAAGTGAAAAACTGTTTTTT; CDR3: CASSFGSGSEKLFF
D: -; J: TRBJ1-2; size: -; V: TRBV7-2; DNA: TGTGCCAGCAGCTCGTTCTTAGGGACCCTCTATGGCTACACCTTC; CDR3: CASSSFLGTLYGYTF
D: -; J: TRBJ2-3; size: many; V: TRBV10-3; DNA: TGTGCCATTGCGCAGCGAGATAGCACAGATACGCAGTATTTT; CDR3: CAIAQRDSTDTQYF
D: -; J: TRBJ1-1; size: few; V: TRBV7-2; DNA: TGTGCCAGCAGCTTAGGATCTGGCAGTAACACTGAAGCTTTCTTT; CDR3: CASSLGSGSNTEAFF
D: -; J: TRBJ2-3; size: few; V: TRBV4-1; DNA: TGCGCCAGCGCCCAGGGAAGAAGCACAGATACGCAGTATTTT; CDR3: CASAQGRSTDTQYF
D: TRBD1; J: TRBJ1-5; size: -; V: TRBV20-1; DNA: TGCAGTGCTCGGAGCGACAGGGGGCGAAATCAGCCCCAGCATTTT; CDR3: CSARSDRGRNQPQHF
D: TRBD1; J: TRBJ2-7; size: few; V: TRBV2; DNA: TGTGCCAGCAGGGCCGGGACAGAGGTGGGTTACGAGCAGTACTTC; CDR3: CASRAGTEVGYEQYF
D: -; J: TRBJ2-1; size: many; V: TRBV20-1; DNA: TGCAGTGCCCTTATTCGCCAGCGCCTCGCCCATGAGCAGTTCTTC; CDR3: CSALIRQRLAHEQFF
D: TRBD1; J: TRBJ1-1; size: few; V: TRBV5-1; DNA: TGCGCCAGCAGCGCTGGACAGGGGGAACTGAACACTGAAGCTTTCTTT; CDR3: CASSAGQGELNTEAFF
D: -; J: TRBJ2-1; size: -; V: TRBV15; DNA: TGTGCCACCAGCAGAGATTTAGACAGGCGTTACAATGAGCAGTTCTTC; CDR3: CATSRDLDRRYNEQFF
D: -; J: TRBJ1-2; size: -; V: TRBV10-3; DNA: TGTGCCATCGTCGGGGGCCCGGGGACTAACTATGGCTACACCTTC; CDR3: CAIVGGPGTNYGYTF
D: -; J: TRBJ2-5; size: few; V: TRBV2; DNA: TGTGCCAGCGATGGACAGTTACAAGAGACCCAGTACTTC; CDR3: CASDGQLQETQYF